The entry that follows covers one T cell receptor (beta chain) sequence. Its target is not known. Produced via immunoSEQ multiplex PCR; TCRdb's table is partial and in-frame only. The sample contains about 54,000 clones, roughly 81% of which appear only once. The CDR3 has 14 residues. Germline CDR1 reads SEHNR; CDR2 reads FQNEAQ (reference sequence). Trimming shortened V by 5 bases and J by 1 base, and 8 bases separated the two germline ends. The sample is drawn from a study of OX40 agonist ivuxolimab in advanced cancers. General study results and limits: At 0.1-3.0 mg/kg, partial responders had clonal expansion among the lowest observed. Dose levels from 0.1 to 3.0 mg/kg saw CD4+ and CD8+ blood T cells expand clonally by week 6. A proportion of nonresponders additionally exhibited low normalized T-cell clonal expansion.

Autoimmune disease history or systemic immunosuppression meant exclusion. Sequencing used CD4+ or CD8+ T cells sorted from blood, obtained in a trial of the OX40 agonist ivuxolimab. The clonotype was recovered from an adult with an advanced solid tumor such as melanoma, head and neck, liver or kidney cancer. The gene calls are TRBV7-9 and TRBJ2-2; no clear D. CDR3 amino acids: CASSPMWNTGELFF. As DNA, the CDR3 is TGTGCCAGCAGCCCCATGTGGAACACCGGGGAGCTGTTTTTT.